Each of the 4 T cell receptor beta chains below was sequenced from the same sample in a study of graft-versus-host responses after intestinal transplantation. These receptors lack a known antigen. The protocol was immunoSEQ multiplex PCR, while the TCRdb copy is restricted to in-frame clones and leaves out a portion. The sample includes about 100,000 clones, approximately 86% of them seen just once. The specimen was unstimulated CD4+ T cells sorted from spleen or lymph node cells, collected before transplant. The receptors come from a human donor who was the organ donor for an intestinal transplant.

This chain connects TRBV4-2 to TRBJ2-7, with TRBD1 as a possible D gene (5 bases). Trimming removed 5 bases from V and 1 base from J, with 12 bases in between. The CDR3 extends over 14 amino acids. Germline V gives CDR1 LGHNA, CDR2 YNFKEQ. The DNA for the CDR3 is TGTGCCAGCAGCTTGGAAGGACATTCCTACGAGCAGTACTTC. Protein sequence: CASSLEGHSYEQYF.

The chain uses TRBV2 and TRBJ1-2, with a weak D call TRBD1 (6 bases). The V and J ends lost 5 bases and 7 bases respectively, with 8 bases between them. Germline CDR1 reads SNHLY; CDR2 reads FYNNEI. The CDR3 consists of 11 residues. Here the CDR3 reads CASSQGGGYTF. In nucleotides, the CDR3 is TGTGCCAGCAGTCAAGGGGGTGGCTACACCTTC.

This rearrangement joins TRBV5-6 to TRBJ2-5; maybe TRBD2 (6 bases). Per germline, CDR1 SGHDT and CDR2 YYEEEE. CDR3 size: 14 residues. V was pared by 0 bases and J by 4 bases, with 10 bases between. In DNA form, the CDR3 reads TGTGCCAGCAGCTTGGGGAGGAGGGGAGAGACCCAGTACTTC. It is translated as CASSLGRRGETQYF.

V gene TRBV30 combines with J gene TRBJ2-5, with TRBD2 matching over 12 bases. Germline loops: CDR1 GTSNPN, CDR2 SVGIG (reference sequence). The CDR3 runs 18 residues. V lost 0 bases to trimming and J lost 4 bases; unmatched junction nucleotides: 12. The chain's CDR3 is CAWSVRGLAGGPGETQYF. The CDR3 bases are TGTGCCTGGAGTGTAAGGGGGCTAGCGGGAGGGCCGGGAGAGACCCAGTACTTC.